The source of this TCR beta chain is a study of T cells in Graves' hyperthyroidism and ophthalmopathy. It was RNA transcripts that yielded the amplified TCR beta CDR3 regions. First-round RT-PCR targeting the TCR CDR3 was performed with the HTBI primer set. TCRdb analysed the multiplex PCR reads with MiXCR anew, one entry per CDR3 protein. The sample has nearly 600,000 distinct CDR3 sequences; over 11% are singletons. V was pared by 9 bases and J by 6 bases, with 12 bases of the junction left unmatched. The length of the CDR3 is 15 residues. Germline CDR1 is LNHDA and CDR2 is SQIVND (reference sequence). For this clonotype: Its antigen is currently unknown.

Hyperthyroidism patients were newly diagnosed, had disease duration under 2 months, and were aged 18 to 65 years. Whole-study results and caveats: A 13 V-J signature model discriminated ophthalmopathy versus stable hyperthyroidism.

The receptor's source is a woman younger than 45 with Graves' hyperthyroidism that later progressed to Graves' ophthalmopathy. The chain employs TRBV19 and TRBJ2-1; TRBD2 matches at 9 bases. Sequenced input: blood. The CDR3 reads CASPGGAGGLNEQFF. CDR3 DNA sequence: TGTGCCAGCCCCGGAGGAGCGGGAGGCCTCAATGAGCAGTTCTTC.